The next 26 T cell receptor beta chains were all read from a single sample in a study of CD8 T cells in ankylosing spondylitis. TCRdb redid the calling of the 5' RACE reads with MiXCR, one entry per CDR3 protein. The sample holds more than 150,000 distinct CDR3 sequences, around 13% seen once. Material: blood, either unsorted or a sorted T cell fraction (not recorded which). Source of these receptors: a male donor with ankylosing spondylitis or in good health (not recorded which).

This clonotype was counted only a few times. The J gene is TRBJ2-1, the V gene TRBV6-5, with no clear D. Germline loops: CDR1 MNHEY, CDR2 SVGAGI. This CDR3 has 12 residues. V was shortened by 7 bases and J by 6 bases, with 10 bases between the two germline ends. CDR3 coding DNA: TGTGCCAGCAAGTCGCAGCGCAATGAGCAGTTCTTC. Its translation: CASKSQRNEQFF.

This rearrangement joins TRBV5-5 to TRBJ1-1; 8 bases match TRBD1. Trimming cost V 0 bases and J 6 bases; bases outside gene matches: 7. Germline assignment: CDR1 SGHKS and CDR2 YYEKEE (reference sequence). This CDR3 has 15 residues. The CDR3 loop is CASSLGYRGYSEAFF. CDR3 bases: TGTGCCAGCAGCTTGGGGTACAGGGGGTATTCTGAAGCTTTCTTT.

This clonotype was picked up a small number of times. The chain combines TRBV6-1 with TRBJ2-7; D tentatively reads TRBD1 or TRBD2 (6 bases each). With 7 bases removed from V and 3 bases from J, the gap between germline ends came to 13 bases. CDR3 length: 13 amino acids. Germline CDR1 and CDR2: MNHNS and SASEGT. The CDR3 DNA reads TGTGCCAGCACCCAAGGGGGGTTCTACGAGCAGTACTTC. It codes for CASTQGGFYEQYF.

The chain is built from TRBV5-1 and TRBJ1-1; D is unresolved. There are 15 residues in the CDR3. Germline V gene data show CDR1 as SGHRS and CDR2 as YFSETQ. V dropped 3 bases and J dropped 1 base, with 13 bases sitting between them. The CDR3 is CASSSTTPANTEAFF. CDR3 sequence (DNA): TGCGCCAGCAGCTCAACCACGCCTGCGAACACTGAAGCTTTCTTT.

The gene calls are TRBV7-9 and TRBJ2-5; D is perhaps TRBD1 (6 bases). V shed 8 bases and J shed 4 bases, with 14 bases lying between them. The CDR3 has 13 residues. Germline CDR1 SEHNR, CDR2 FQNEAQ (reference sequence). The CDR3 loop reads CASRAGTPETQYF. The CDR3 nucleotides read TGTGCCAGCCGCGCCGGGACACCAGAGACCCAGTACTTC.

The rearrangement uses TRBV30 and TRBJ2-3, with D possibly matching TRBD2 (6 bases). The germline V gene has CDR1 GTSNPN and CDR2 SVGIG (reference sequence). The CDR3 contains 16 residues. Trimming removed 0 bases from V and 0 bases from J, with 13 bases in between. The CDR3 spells CAWSVWGVISTDTQYF. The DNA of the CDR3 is TGTGCCTGGAGTGTATGGGGGGTAATAAGCACAGATACGCAGTATTTT. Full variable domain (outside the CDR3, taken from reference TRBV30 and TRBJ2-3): SQTIHQWPATLVQPVGSPLSLECTVEGTSNPNLYWYRQAAGRGLQLLFYSVGIGQISSEVPQNLSASRPQDRQFILSSKKLLLSDSGFYLCAWSVWGVISTDTQYFGPGTRLTVL.

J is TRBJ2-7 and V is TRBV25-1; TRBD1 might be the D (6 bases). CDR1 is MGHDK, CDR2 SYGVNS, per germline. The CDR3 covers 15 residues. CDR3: CASWGLRGSTYEQYF. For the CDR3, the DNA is TGTGCTTCATGGGGTCTCAGGGGATCAACCTACGAGCAGTACTTC.

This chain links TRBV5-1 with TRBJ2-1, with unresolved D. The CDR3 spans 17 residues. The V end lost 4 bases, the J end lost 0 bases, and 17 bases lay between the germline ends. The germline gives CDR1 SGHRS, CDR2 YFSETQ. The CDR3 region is CASSPLVPQSSYNEQFF. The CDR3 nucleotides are TGCGCCAGCAGCCCCCTCGTCCCCCAAAGCTCCTACAATGAGCAGTTCTTC.

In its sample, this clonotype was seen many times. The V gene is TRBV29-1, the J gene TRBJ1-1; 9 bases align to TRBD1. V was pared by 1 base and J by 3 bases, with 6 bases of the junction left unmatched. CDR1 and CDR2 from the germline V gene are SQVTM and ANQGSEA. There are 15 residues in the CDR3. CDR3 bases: TGCAGCGTTGAAGCCCCCCGGGACAGGGACACTGAAGCTTTCTTT. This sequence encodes CSVEAPRDRDTEAFF.

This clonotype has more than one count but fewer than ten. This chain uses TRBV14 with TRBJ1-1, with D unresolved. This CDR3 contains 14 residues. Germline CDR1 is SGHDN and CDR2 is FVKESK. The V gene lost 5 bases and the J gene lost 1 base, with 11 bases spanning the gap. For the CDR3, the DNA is TGTGCCAGCAGCACCCGTTCCGCGAACACTGAAGCTTTCTTT. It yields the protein CASSTRSANTEAFF.

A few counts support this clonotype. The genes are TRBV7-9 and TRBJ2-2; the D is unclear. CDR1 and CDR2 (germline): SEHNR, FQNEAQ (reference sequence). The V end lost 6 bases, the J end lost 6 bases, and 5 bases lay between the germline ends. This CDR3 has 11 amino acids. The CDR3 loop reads CASRGAGELFF. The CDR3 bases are TGTGCCAGCAGGGGTGCCGGGGAGCTGTTTTTT. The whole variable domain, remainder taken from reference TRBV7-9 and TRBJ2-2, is DTGVSQNPRHKITKRGQNVTFRCDPISEHNRLYWYRQTLGQGPEFLTYFQNEAQLEKSRLLSDRFSAERPKGSFSTLEIQRTEQGDSAMYLCASRGAGELFFGEGSRLTVL.

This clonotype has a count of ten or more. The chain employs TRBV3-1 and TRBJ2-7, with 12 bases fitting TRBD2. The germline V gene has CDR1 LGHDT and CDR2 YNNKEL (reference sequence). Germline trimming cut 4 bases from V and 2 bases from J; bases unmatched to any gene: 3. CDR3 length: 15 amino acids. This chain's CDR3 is CASSPTSGGTYEQYF. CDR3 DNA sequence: TGTGCCAGCAGCCCTACTAGCGGGGGGACCTACGAGCAGTACTTC.

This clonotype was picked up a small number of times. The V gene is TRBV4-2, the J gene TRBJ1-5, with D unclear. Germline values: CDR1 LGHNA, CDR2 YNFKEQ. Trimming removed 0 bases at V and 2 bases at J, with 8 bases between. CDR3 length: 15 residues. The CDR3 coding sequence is TGTGCCAGCAGCCAAGATCGGCAGGGCAATCAGCCCCAGCATTTT. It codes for CASSQDRQGNQPQHF.

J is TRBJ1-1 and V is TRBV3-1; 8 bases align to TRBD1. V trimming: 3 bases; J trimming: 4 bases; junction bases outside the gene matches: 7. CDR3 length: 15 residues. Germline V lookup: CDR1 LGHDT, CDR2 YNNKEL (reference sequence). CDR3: CASSQTTGEATEAFF. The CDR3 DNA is TGTGCCAGCAGCCAGACGACAGGGGAGGCCACTGAAGCTTTCTTT.

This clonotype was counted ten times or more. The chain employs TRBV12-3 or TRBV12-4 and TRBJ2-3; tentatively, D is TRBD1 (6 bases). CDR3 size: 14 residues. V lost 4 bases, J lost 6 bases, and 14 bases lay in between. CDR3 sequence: CASSWGSGADTQYF. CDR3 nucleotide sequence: TGTGCCAGCAGTTGGGGATCAGGGGCGGATACGCAGTATTTT.

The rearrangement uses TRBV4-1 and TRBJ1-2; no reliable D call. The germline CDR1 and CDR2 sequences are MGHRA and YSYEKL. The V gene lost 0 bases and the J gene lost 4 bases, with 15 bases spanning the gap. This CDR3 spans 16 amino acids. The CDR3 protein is CASSQDKLGAGYGYTF. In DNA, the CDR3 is TGCGCCAGCAGCCAAGATAAATTGGGAGCCGGCTATGGCTACACCTTC.

The CDR3, as DNA: TGTGCCAGCAGCTTAGTCGGAGATGCGGGGAATGAGCAGTTCTTC. It codes for CASSLVGDAGNEQFF. The V call is TRBV7-6, the J call TRBJ2-1; weak D call: TRBD2 (6 bases). Deletions cut 1 base from V and 7 bases from J, with 14 bases between. Germline assignment: CDR1 SGHVS and CDR2 FNYEAQ. This CDR3 comprises 15 residues.

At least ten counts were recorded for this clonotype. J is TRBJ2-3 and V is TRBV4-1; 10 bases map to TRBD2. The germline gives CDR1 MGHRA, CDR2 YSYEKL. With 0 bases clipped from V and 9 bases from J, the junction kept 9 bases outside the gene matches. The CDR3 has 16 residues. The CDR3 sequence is CASSQDSLAGAETQYF. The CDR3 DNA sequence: TGCGCCAGCAGCCAAGATAGTCTAGCGGGGGCCGAAACGCAGTATTTT.

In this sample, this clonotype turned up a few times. The CDR3 loop is CASSLAGTGGTGELFF. The CDR3 DNA reads TGTGCCAGCAGCTTGGCGGGGACAGGGGGTACCGGGGAGCTGTTTTTT. The chain employs TRBV5-6 and TRBJ2-2, with TRBD1 identical over 11 bases. Looked up from germline, CDR1 is SGHDT and CDR2 is YYEEEE. J lost 5 bases, V lost 0 bases, and 3 bases had no gene match. The length of the CDR3 is 16 residues.

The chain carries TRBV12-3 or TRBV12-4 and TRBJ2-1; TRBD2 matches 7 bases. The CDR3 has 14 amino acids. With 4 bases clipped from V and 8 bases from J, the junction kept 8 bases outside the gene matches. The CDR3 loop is CASSWSGVLDEQFF. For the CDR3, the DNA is TGTGCCAGCAGTTGGAGCGGGGTCTTGGATGAGCAGTTCTTC.

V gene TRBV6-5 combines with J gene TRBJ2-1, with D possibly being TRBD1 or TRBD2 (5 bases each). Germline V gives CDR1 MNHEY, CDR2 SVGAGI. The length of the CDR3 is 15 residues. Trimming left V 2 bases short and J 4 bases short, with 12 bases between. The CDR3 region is CASSYEGTEYNEQFF. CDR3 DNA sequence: TGTGCCAGCAGTTACGAGGGGACGGAGTACAATGAGCAGTTCTTC.

CDR3 DNA sequence: TGCGCCAGCAGCTTGTCGGGCGGGGGGGCCGCGGAGACCCAGTACTTC. Amino acids: CASSLSGGGAAETQYF. This chain links TRBV5-1 with TRBJ2-5; TRBD2 matches at 9 bases. CDR3 length: 16 amino acids. Germline CDR1 reads SGHRS; CDR2 reads YFSETQ. V lost 1 base and J lost 5; bases outside the gene matches: 9.

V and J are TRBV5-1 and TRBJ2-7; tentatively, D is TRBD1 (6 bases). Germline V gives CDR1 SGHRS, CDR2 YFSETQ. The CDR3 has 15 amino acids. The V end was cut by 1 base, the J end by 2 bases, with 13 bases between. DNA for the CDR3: TGCGCCAGCAGCTTGAGCAGGGGTGGAACCTACGAGCAGTACTTC. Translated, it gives CASSLSRGGTYEQYF.

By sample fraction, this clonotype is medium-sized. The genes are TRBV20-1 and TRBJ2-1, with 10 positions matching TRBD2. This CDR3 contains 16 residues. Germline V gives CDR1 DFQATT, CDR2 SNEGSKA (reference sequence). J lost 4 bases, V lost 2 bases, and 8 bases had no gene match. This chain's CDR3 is CSARQMATSGYNEQFF. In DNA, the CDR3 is TGCAGTGCTAGACAGATGGCGACTAGCGGGTACAATGAGCAGTTCTTC.

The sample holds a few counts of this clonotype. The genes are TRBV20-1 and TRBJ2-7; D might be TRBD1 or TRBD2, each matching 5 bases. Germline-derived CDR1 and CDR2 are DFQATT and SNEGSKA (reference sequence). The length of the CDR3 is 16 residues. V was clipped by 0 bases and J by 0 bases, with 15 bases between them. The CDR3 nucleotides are TGCAGTGCTAGAGATGGGGCAGCGGTAAGCTCCTACGAGCAGTACTTC. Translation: CSARDGAAVSSYEQYF.

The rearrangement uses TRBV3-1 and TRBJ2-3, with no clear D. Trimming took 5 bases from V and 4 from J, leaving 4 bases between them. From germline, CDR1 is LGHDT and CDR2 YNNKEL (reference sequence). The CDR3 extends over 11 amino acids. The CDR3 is CASSWADTQYF. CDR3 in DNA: TGTGCCAGCAGCTGGGCAGATACGCAGTATTTT.